The next 31 T cell receptor beta chains were all read from a single sample in a study of cytomegalovirus exposure and HLA in healthy donors. This PCR relied on a set of 60 Vbeta primers and 13 Jbeta primers. TCRdb's copy holds only in-frame clones and misses some; the assay was immunoSEQ multiplex PCR. The table lists about 210,000 clones, about 83% of them singletons. Sequences were obtained from PBMCs. The source of these receptors is a woman in her forties or fifties in good health and CMV-seropositive.

The rearrangement joins TRBV29-1 to TRBJ1-5; D gene uncertain. The CDR3 consists of 13 residues. V lost 7 bases and J lost 4, with 14 bases in between. CDR1 is SQVTM and CDR2 is ANQGSEA in the germline V gene. DNA for the CDR3: TGCAGCGCCGCTTTGGCCCTTAATCAGCCCCAGCATTTT. Translation gives CSAALALNQPQHF.

The chain links TRBV7-2 to TRBJ2-1, with D tentatively TRBD1 (6 bases). The germline CDR1 and CDR2 sequences are SGHTA and FQGNSA. V was pared by 1 base and J by 3 bases, with 10 bases between. The CDR3 sequence is 15 residues long. For the CDR3, the DNA is TGTGCCAGCAGCTTAGGTCCAGGGGTCTACAATGAGCAGTTCTTC. Translating gives CASSLGPGVYNEQFF.

The rearrangement uses TRBV5-4 and TRBJ2-2; D gene uncertain. The germline V and J ends were trimmed by 0 bases and 4 bases, with 13 bases remaining between them. Germline V gives CDR1 SGHNT, CDR2 YYREEE (reference sequence). This CDR3 region has 16 residues. The CDR3 sequence: CASSLGLLVLTGELFF. The CDR3 DNA is TGTGCCAGCAGCTTGGGTCTTCTAGTCCTCACCGGGGAGCTGTTTTTT.

The CDR3, as DNA: TGTGCCAGCAGGACGGCAGGGGCAATAGCAGATACGCAGTATTTT. It translates to CASRTAGAIADTQYF. This chain joins TRBV6-1 and TRBJ2-3; possibly TRBD1 for D (6 bases). This CDR3 region has 15 residues. Trimming stripped 6 bases from V and 4 bases from J, with 17 bases between. The germline V gene has CDR1 MNHNS and CDR2 SASEGT.

The CDR3 coding sequence is TGCGCCAGCAGGCGGGACAGTAGGAACACCGGGGAGCTGTTTTTT. Amino acid sequence: CASRRDSRNTGELFF. V usage is TRBV5-1 and J usage is TRBJ2-2; possible D gene TRBD1, 7 bases. The germline gives CDR1 SGHRS, CDR2 YFSETQ. The CDR3 is 15 amino acids. Trimming shortened V by 5 bases and J by 1 base, and 12 bases separated the two germline ends.

This chain links TRBV19 with TRBJ1-4; D unresolved. The V and J ends lost 4 bases and 0 bases respectively, with 9 bases between them. The germline V gene has CDR1 LNHDA and CDR2 SQIVND (reference sequence). The CDR3 extends over 15 amino acids. Here the CDR3 reads CASSNDIPTNEKLFF. In DNA, the CDR3 is TGTGCCAGTAGTAACGACATCCCAACTAATGAAAAACTGTTTTTT.

This sequence joins TRBV7-2 and TRBJ2-1; 10 nucleotides align to TRBD2. CDR3 length: 16 residues. Germline V gene sequence: CDR1 SGHTA, CDR2 FQGNSA. J gave up 8 bases and V 1 base, and 8 bases lay outside the gene matches. The CDR3 bases are TGTGCCAGCAGCTTAGTCCCTAGCGGGGGTCAGCATGAGCAGTTCTTC. As protein: CASSLVPSGGQHEQFF.

The chain uses TRBV6-4 and TRBJ2-6; the D gene is possibly TRBD2 (5 bases). V dropped 5 bases and J dropped 0 bases, with 5 bases sitting between them. Germline V gives CDR1 MRHNA, CDR2 SNTAGT. CDR3 length equals 14 residues. The CDR3 nucleotides read TGTGCCAGCAGTCGGGACTCTGGGGCCAACGTCCTGACTTTC. Translated, it gives CASSRDSGANVLTF.

In DNA, the CDR3 is TGTGCCACCAGCAGAGAGGGACAGGGGACCCCTAATGAAAAACTGTTTTTT. Protein sequence: CATSREGQGTPNEKLFF. The V call is TRBV15, the J call TRBJ1-4; 10 bases align to TRBD1. This CDR3 region has 17 residues. Germline lookup yields CDR1 LNHNV and CDR2 YYDKDF (reference sequence). V trimming: 0 bases; J trimming: 3 bases; junction bases outside the gene matches: 4. The full variable domain, with the rest looked up from reference TRBV15 and TRBJ1-4, is DAMVIQNPRYQVTQFGKPVTLSCSQTLNHNVMYWYQQKSSQAPKLLFHYYDKDFNNEADTPDNFQSRRPNTSFCFLDIRSPGLGDTAMYLCATSREGQGTPNEKLFFGSGTQLSVL.

This chain links TRBV7-2 with TRBJ1-2, with D possibly matching TRBD1 (6 bases). Trimming cost V 1 base and J 4 bases, with 10 bases left between them. CDR1 and CDR2 from the germline V gene are SGHTA and FQGNSA. This CDR3 comprises 14 residues. The CDR3, as DNA: TGTGCCAGCAGCTTAGAGGCGGGGGCCTATGGCTACACCTTC. It yields the protein CASSLEAGAYGYTF.

With respect to this clone: Mismatch with germline at one junction end may stem from a read error. This chain connects TRBV7-9 to TRBJ2-1; TRBD1 matches at 9 bases. From germline, CDR1 is SEHNR and CDR2 FQNEAQ (reference sequence). The CDR3 covers 14 residues. This CDR3 reads CSSSYDRGVNEQFF. In DNA form, the CDR3 reads TGTTCCAGCAGCTACGACAGGGGGGTAAATGAGCAGTTCTTC.

The chain couples TRBV7-6 to TRBJ2-5; a weak D match, TRBD1 (6 bases). Germline V lookup: CDR1 SGHVS, CDR2 FNYEAQ. This CDR3 spans 14 amino acids. With 4 bases removed from V and 5 bases from J, the gap between germline ends came to 14 bases. The CDR3, as DNA: TGTGCCAGCAGCTCTCCGGACAGTTTGGAGACCCAGTACTTC. Its translation is CASSSPDSLETQYF.

V usage is TRBV29-1 and J usage is TRBJ1-4; 10 bases are shared with TRBD1. Unmatched junction bases numbered 10, after V lost 5 bases and J lost 13 bases. Germline-derived CDR1 and CDR2 are SQVTM and ANQGSEA. CDR3 length equals 13 residues. The CDR3 spells CSVRGTGAQRLFF. CDR3 DNA sequence: TGCAGCGTTCGAGGGACAGGGGCTCAAAGACTGTTTTTT.

The chain combines TRBV5-1 with TRBJ1-4; D perhaps matches TRBD1 (6 bases). The germline gives CDR1 SGHRS, CDR2 YFSETQ. Trimming stripped 0 bases from V and 8 bases from J, with 11 bases between. This CDR3 region has 14 residues. The chain's CDR3 is CASSLVGAREKLFF. CDR3 DNA sequence: TGCGCCAGCAGCTTGGTGGGGGCGCGAGAAAAACTGTTTTTT.

This chain connects TRBV5-1 to TRBJ2-7; D possibly corresponds to TRBD1 (6 bases). V was cut by 1 base and J by 1 base, with 12 bases left in between. CDR3 length: 15 amino acids. Germline V gene lookup returns CDR1 SGHRS and CDR2 YFSETQ. CDR3 in DNA: TGCGCCAGCAGCTTGCTCAGGGGCGAGTCCTACGAGCAGTACTTC. Translated, it gives CASSLLRGESYEQYF.

The rearrangement joins TRBV11-1 to TRBJ2-2; D is ambiguous. This CDR3 comprises 13 residues. Germline V gene data show CDR1 as SGHAT and CDR2 as FQDESV (reference sequence). V was clipped by 2 bases and J by 4 bases, with 5 bases between them. CDR3 DNA: TGTGCCAGCAGCTTACACGGCACCGGGGAGCTGTTTTTT. Translated: CASSLHGTGELFF.

With regard to this clone: Germline is not matched at one junction end, which may reflect a read error. V usage is TRBV7-9 and J usage is TRBJ1-1, with a tentative D call TRBD1 (6 bases). The CDR3 has 17 residues. Germline CDR1 reads SEHNR; CDR2 reads FQNEAQ (reference sequence). CDR3 bases: TGTTCCAGCAGCTTAGTCAGGGGCTTAGGCATGAACACTGAAGCTTTCTTT. Protein: CSSSLVRGLGMNTEAFF.

The chain is built from TRBV6-6 and TRBJ1-6; maybe TRBD1 (5 bases). Germline V gives CDR1 MNHNY, CDR2 SVGAGI (reference sequence). V was pared by 6 bases and J by 9 bases, with 18 bases between. This CDR3 region has 15 residues. The DNA for the CDR3 is TGTGCCAGCAGGTACAGCGGGGGATTAGGTTCACCCCTCCACTTT. This codes for CASRYSGGLGSPLHF.

This clone was recorded only once. The chain combines TRBV5-1 with TRBJ2-1; 14 bases are shared with TRBD2. V gave up 4 bases and J gave up 0 bases; unmatched junction bases: 6. In germline, CDR1 is SGHRS, CDR2 YFSETQ. CDR3 length equals 18 residues. This CDR3 is CASSIGLAGGSSYNEQFF. The CDR3 DNA reads as TGCGCCAGCAGCATAGGACTAGCGGGGGGAAGCTCCTACAATGAGCAGTTCTTC.

This clone appeared a single time. The genes are TRBV27 and TRBJ2-2; no reliable D call. Germline V gene data show CDR1 as MNHEY and CDR2 as SMNVEV (reference sequence). Deletions cut 6 bases from V and 7 bases from J, with 12 bases between. The length of the CDR3 is 13 residues. The CDR3 spells CASRTSVGGELFF. The CDR3 DNA follows: TGTGCCAGCAGAACCTCGGTCGGCGGGGAGCTGTTTTTT.

The genes are TRBV9 and TRBJ1-1, with D perhaps matching TRBD1 (6 bases). This CDR3 is 16 amino acids long. Between the trimmed V and J ends, which lost 3 bases and 5 bases, there was a span of 20 bases. Per the germline V gene, CDR1 is SGDLS and CDR2 is YYNGEE. CDR3 nucleotides: TGTGCCAGCAGCGACAACAGGGTCCCTTATGGGACTGAAGCTTTCTTT. It yields the protein CASSDNRVPYGTEAFF.

V is TRBV10-2 and J is TRBJ1-1, with 9 bases that match TRBD1. CDR1 and CDR2 from the germline V gene are WSHSY and SAAADI. Losses at the gene ends were 5 bases for V and 7 bases for J; bases not matched to a gene: 8. The CDR3 contains 14 residues. CDR3 residues: CASSNTGGEGEAFF. The CDR3 DNA follows: TGCGCCAGCAGTAATACAGGGGGCGAGGGTGAAGCTTTCTTT.

V gene TRBV19 combines with J gene TRBJ1-5; the D gene is possibly TRBD1 (6 bases). With 10 bases removed from V and 7 bases from J, the gap between germline ends came to 26 bases. Per the germline V gene, CDR1 is LNHDA and CDR2 is SQIVND (reference sequence). The CDR3 has 16 residues. CDR3 protein: CATGDGQIMVGQPQHF. The CDR3 DNA reads as TGTGCCACCGGGGACGGACAGATAATGGTAGGGCAGCCCCAGCATTTT.

CDR3 sequence (DNA): TGTGCCAGCAGTTACGAAACAGGGGCCATCACCTTC. Translating it yields CASSYETGAITF. This sequence joins TRBV6-6 and TRBJ1-2; 7 nucleotides agree with TRBD1. The CDR3 extends over 12 amino acids. Germline CDR1 and CDR2: MNHNY and SVGAGI (reference sequence). Unmatched junction bases numbered 7, after V lost 2 bases and J lost 13 bases.

This chain links TRBV2 with TRBJ1-1, with 7 bases fitting TRBD1. The CDR3 runs to 15 residues. V lost 6 bases, J lost 1 base, and 8 bases stayed unmatched. Germline V CDR1 and CDR2: SNHLY, FYNNEI. Here the CDR3 reads CASRRYTGANTEAFF. CDR3 nucleotides: TGTGCCAGCAGGAGATATACAGGGGCGAACACTGAAGCTTTCTTT.

The chain uses TRBV19 and TRBJ2-1; the match to TRBD2 covers 9 bases. This CDR3 contains 15 residues. J was trimmed by 4 bases and V by 3 bases; bases with no gene match: 4. CDR1 is LNHDA, CDR2 SQIVND, per germline (reference sequence). For the CDR3, the DNA is TGTGCCAGTAGTATTAGCGGGGGTGAGTACAATGAGCAGTTCTTC. Translation: CASSISGGEYNEQFF. Based on the CDR3 plus reference TRBV19 and TRBJ2-1, the full variable domain is DGGITQSPKYLFRKEGQNVTLSCEQNLNHDAMYWYRQDPGQGLRLIYYSQIVNDFQKGDIAEGYSVSREKKESFPLTVTSAQKNPTAFYLCASSISGGEYNEQFFGPGTRLTVL.

The chain recombines TRBV11-2 with TRBJ1-1; 9 nucleotides agree with TRBD1. CDR1 and CDR2 (germline): SGHAT, FQNNGV. V shed 5 bases, J shed 0 bases, and the junction held 13 bases outside the gene matches. CDR3 length: 18 residues. The CDR3, as DNA: TGTGCCAGCAGCACATCCGGGACAGGGTTGAACATGAACACTGAAGCTTTCTTT. Its protein product is CASSTSGTGLNMNTEAFF.

This clone was detected once. The V call is TRBV4-2, the J call TRBJ2-5; TRBD2 aligns across 10 bases. Trimming removed 3 bases from V and 5 bases from J; junction bases left unmatched: 3. This CDR3 has 14 amino acids. Germline lookup yields CDR1 LGHNA and CDR2 YNFKEQ. CDR3 sequence reads: CASSHGLADETQYF. CDR3 DNA sequence: TGTGCCAGCAGCCATGGACTAGCGGACGAGACCCAGTACTTC.

The genes are TRBV7-2 and TRBJ1-2, with D perhaps matching TRBD1 (6 bases). Germline CDR1 is SGHTA and CDR2 is FQGNSA. The CDR3 consists of 15 residues. V lost 1 base to trimming and J lost 8 bases, with 17 bases between them. Written as DNA, the CDR3 is TGTGCCAGCAGCTTAGTCCAGGGCGGGGGGCAAGGCTACACCTTC. This translates into CASSLVQGGGQGYTF.

The chain uses TRBV5-6 and TRBJ2-3, with D perhaps matching TRBD2 (7 bases). With 6 bases removed from V and 2 bases from J, the gap between germline ends came to 16 bases. CDR1 is SGHDT and CDR2 is YYEEEE in the germline V gene. The CDR3 is made up of 15 amino acids. CDR3 in DNA: TGTGCCAGCATCGTACAGGGACTAAACACAGATACGCAGTATTTT. It translates to CASIVQGLNTDTQYF.

In this sample, this clone turned up once. The rearrangement uses TRBV30 and TRBJ1-1; TRBD1 aligns across 7 bases. Germline V gives CDR1 GTSNPN, CDR2 SVGIG (reference sequence). Germline trimming cut 3 bases from V and 4 bases from J; bases unmatched to any gene: 11. The CDR3 length is 15 residues. CDR3 nucleotide sequence: TGTGCCTGGAGGGCACCGGGACAGAGATTCACTGAAGCTTTCTTT. As protein: CAWRAPGQRFTEAFF.